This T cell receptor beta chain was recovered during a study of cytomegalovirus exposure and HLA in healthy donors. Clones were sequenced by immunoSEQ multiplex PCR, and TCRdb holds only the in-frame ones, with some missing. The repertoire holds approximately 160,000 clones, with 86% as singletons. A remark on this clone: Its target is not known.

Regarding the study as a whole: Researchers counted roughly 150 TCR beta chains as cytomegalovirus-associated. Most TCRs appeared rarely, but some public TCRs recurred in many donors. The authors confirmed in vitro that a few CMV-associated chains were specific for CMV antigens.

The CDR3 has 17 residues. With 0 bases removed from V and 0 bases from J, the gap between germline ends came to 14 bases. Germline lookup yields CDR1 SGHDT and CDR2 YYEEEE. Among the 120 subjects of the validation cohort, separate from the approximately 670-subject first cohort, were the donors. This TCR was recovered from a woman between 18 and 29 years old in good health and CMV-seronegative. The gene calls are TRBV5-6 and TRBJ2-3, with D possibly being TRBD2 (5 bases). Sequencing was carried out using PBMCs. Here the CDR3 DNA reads TGTGCCAGCAGCTTGGGGACTCTTAGAGCTAGCACAGATACGCAGTATTTT. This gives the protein CASSLGTLRASTDTQYF.